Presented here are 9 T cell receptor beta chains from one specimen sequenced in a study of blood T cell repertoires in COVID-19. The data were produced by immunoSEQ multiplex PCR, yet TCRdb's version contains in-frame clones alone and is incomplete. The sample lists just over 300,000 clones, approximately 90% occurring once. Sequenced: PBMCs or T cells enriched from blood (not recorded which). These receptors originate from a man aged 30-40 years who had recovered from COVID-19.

CDR3 nucleotides: TGCGCCAGCAGCCCAAGAACCGGGGGCACAGATACGCAGTATTTT. The encoded protein is CASSPRTGGTDTQYF. This chain links TRBV5-1 with TRBJ2-3; weak D call: TRBD2 (5 bases). Germline V gene lookup returns CDR1 SGHRS and CDR2 YFSETQ. Trimming cost V 4 bases and J 1 base, with 13 bases left between them. This CDR3 has 15 amino acids.

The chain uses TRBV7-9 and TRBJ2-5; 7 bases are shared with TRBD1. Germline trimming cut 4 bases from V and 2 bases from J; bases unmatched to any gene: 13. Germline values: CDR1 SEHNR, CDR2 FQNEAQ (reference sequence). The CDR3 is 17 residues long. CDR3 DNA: TGTGCCAGCAGCTCATTACTACAGGGGATCAAACAAGAGACCCAGTACTTC. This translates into CASSSLLQGIKQETQYF. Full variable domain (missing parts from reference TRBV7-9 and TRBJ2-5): DTGVSQNPRHKITKRGQNVTFRCDPISEHNRLYWYRQTLGQGPEFLTYFQNEAQLEKSRLLSDRFSAERPKGSFSTLEIQRTEQGDSAMYLCASSSLLQGIKQETQYFGPGTRLLVL.

CDR3 sequence reads: CAWGHGPEKLFF. The CDR3 DNA is TGTGCCTGGGGACACGGGCCTGAAAAACTGTTTTTT. The chain combines TRBV30 with TRBJ1-4; D is possibly TRBD1 (5 bases). From germline, CDR1 is GTSNPN and CDR2 SVGIG (reference sequence). The CDR3 totals 12 residues. Trimming shortened V by 5 bases and J by 7 bases, and 11 bases separated the two germline ends.

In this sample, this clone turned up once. This CDR3 is CASSLSGTANGYTF. CDR3 bases: TGTGCCAGCAGTTTATCCGGGACAGCAAATGGCTACACCTTC. This chain links TRBV6-5 with TRBJ1-2; 7 bases fit TRBD1. CDR3 size: 14 residues. Germline V CDR1 and CDR2: MNHEY, SVGAGI. The V gene end was trimmed by 4 bases and the J gene end by 6 bases; junction bases not matched to a gene: 8.

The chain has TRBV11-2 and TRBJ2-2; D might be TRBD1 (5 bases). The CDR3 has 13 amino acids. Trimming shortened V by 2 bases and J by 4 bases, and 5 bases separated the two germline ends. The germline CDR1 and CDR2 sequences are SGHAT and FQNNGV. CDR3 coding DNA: TGTGCCAGCAGCTTACAGGGCACCGGGGAGCTGTTTTTT. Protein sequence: CASSLQGTGELFF. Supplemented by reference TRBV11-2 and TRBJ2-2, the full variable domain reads EAGVAQSPRYKIIEKRQSVAFWCNPISGHATLYWYQQILGQGPKLLIQFQNNGVVDDSQLPKDRFSAERLKGVDSTLKIQPAKLEDSAVYLCASSLQGTGELFFGEGSRLTVL.

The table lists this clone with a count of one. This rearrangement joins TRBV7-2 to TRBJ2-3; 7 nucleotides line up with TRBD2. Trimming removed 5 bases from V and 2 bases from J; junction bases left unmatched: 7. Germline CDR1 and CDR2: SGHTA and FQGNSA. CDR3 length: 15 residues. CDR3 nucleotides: TGTGCCAGCAGCGGGGGGGGGACTACCACAGATACGCAGTATTTT. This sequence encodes CASSGGGTTTDTQYF.

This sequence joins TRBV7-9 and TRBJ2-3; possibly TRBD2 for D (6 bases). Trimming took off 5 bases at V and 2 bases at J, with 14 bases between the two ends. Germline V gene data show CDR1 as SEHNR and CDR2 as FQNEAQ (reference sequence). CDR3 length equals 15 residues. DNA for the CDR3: TGTGCCAGCAGCAAAGGGACTGGATCCACAGATACGCAGTATTTT. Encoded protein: CASSKGTGSTDTQYF. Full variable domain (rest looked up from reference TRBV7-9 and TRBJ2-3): DTGVSQNPRHKITKRGQNVTFRCDPISEHNRLYWYRQTLGQGPEFLTYFQNEAQLEKSRLLSDRFSAERPKGSFSTLEIQRTEQGDSAMYLCASSKGTGSTDTQYFGPGTRLTVL.

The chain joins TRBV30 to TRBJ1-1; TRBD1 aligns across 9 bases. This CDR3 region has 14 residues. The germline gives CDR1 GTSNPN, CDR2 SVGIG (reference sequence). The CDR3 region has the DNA TGTGTCCTCAGAAACAGGGGGCGTAACACTGAAGCTTTCTTT. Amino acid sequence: CVLRNRGRNTEAFF.

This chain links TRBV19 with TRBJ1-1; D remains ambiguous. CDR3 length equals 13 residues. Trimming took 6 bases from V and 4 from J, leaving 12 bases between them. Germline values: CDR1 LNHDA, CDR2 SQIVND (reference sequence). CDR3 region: CASRPRAGTEAFF. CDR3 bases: TGTGCCAGTAGGCCCCGAGCAGGCACTGAAGCTTTCTTT.